These 13 T cell receptor beta chains originate from one sample sequenced in a study of control samples from healthy donors and cancer patients. Measured with immunoSEQ multiplex PCR; TCRdb has only the in-frame clones, and not every one. The table lists some 150,000 clones, 80% to 95% of them singletons. The sample taken for sequencing was blood. These receptor sequences come from a man aged 25 to 45 in good health.

V usage is TRBV6-5 and J usage is TRBJ1-5; no clear D gene. The CDR3 has 13 amino acids. Trimming took off 6 bases at V and 3 bases at J, with 9 bases between the two ends. Looked up from germline, CDR1 is MNHEY and CDR2 is SVGAGI. CDR3 coding DNA: TGTGCCAGCAGCCTTGGGGACAATCAGCCCCAGCATTTT. As protein: CASSLGDNQPQHF.

The rearrangement joins TRBV2 to TRBJ1-5; the match to TRBD1 covers 7 bases. V gave up 6 bases and J gave up 7 bases; unmatched junction bases: 6. This CDR3 comprises 13 residues. CDR1 and CDR2 (germline): SNHLY, FYNNEI. DNA of the CDR3: TGTGCCAGCAGAGTGACAGGGCTCCAGCCCCAGCATTTT. Its translation: CASRVTGLQPQHF.

The gene calls are TRBV5-1 and TRBJ1-4; D possibly corresponds to TRBD1 (6 bases). This CDR3 has 14 residues. V was shortened by 0 bases and J by 7 bases, with 10 bases between the two germline ends. The germline V gene has CDR1 SGHRS and CDR2 YFSETQ. CDR3 nucleotides: TGCGCCAGCAGCTTGGTGGGGGGCGGTGAAAAACTGTTTTTT. Protein product: CASSLVGGGEKLFF.

This sequence joins TRBV5-6 and TRBJ1-4; D call uncertain. Deletions cut 5 bases from V and 7 bases from J, with 15 bases between. Germline V lookup: CDR1 SGHDT, CDR2 YYEEEE. The CDR3 loop spans 14 amino acids. CDR3 loop: CASSDIGRREKLFF. CDR3 sequence (DNA): TGTGCCAGCAGTGATATTGGACGTCGTGAAAAACTGTTTTTT.

In the case of this clone: Other DNA variants within this sample encode the same CDR3. CDR3 sequence (DNA): TGCGCCAGCAGCCCAGGACAGGGAGCCTACGAGCAGTACTTC. It specifies CASSPGQGAYEQYF. The chain uses TRBV5-1 and TRBJ2-7, with TRBD1 identical over 8 bases. Trimming removed 4 bases from V and 2 bases from J; junction bases left unmatched: 5. The CDR3 extends over 14 amino acids. Germline-derived CDR1 and CDR2 are SGHRS and YFSETQ.

A word on this clone: At one end, the junction sequence differs from germline, possibly due to a read error. CDR3 sequence (DNA): TGTGCTTGGACCGCAACTAGATTAACAGGGAACACTGAAGCTTTCTTT. It yields the protein CAWTATRLTGNTEAFF. The chain recombines TRBV30 with TRBJ1-1; tentatively, D is TRBD1 (5 bases). The CDR3 is 16 residues long. From germline, CDR1 is GTSNPN and CDR2 SVGIG (reference sequence).

This chain connects TRBV28 to TRBJ1-5; D is perhaps TRBD1 (6 bases). Trimming took 7 bases from V and 0 from J, leaving 13 bases between them. The CDR3 runs 15 residues. Germline V gene data show CDR1 as MDHEN and CDR2 as SYDVKM. The CDR3 coding sequence is TGTGCCAGCACGTGGACAGTCCATAGCAATCAGCCCCAGCATTTT. Translation: CASTWTVHSNQPQHF.

V usage is TRBV7-9 and J usage is TRBJ1-2; unclear D gene. The germline V and J ends were trimmed by 5 bases and 7 bases, with 14 bases remaining between them. Germline V gene sequence: CDR1 SEHNR, CDR2 FQNEAQ (reference sequence). The CDR3 extends over 13 amino acids. The CDR3 sequence: CASSLPGEAGYTF. CDR3 nucleotides: TGTGCCAGCAGCCTTCCCGGGGAGGCTGGCTACACCTTC. Variable domain in full (rest from reference TRBV7-9 and TRBJ1-2): DTGVSQNPRHKITKRGQNVTFRCDPISEHNRLYWYRQTLGQGPEFLTYFQNEAQLEKSRLLSDRFSAERPKGSFSTLEIQRTEQGDSAMYLCASSLPGEAGYTFGSGTRLTVV.

The chain employs TRBV7-2 and TRBJ2-7; TRBD2 might be the D (6 bases). The length of the CDR3 is 15 residues. Trimming took 1 base from V and 6 from J, leaving 16 bases between them. Germline V gene sequence: CDR1 SGHTA, CDR2 FQGNSA. The CDR3 DNA reads as TGTGCCAGCAGCTTAGGCGGGGAGCCCTCCCGCGAGCAGTACTTC. Translation gives CASSLGGEPSREQYF.

The V and J genes are TRBV4-1 and TRBJ2-1; D is undetermined. This CDR3 has 12 residues. CDR1 and CDR2 (germline): MGHRA, YSYEKL. V was pared by 1 base and J by 7 bases, with 5 bases between. The CDR3 is CASSQGRNEQFF. The CDR3 DNA reads TGCGCCAGCAGCCAAGGTCGAAATGAGCAGTTCTTC.

The chain carries TRBV6-5 and TRBJ2-7; D call uncertain. Germline V CDR1 and CDR2: MNHEY, SVGAGI. The CDR3 is 13 residues long. The germline V and J ends were trimmed by 6 bases and 0 bases, with 9 bases remaining between them. The CDR3 reads CASRNSLSYEQYF. The CDR3 DNA follows: TGTGCCAGCAGGAACAGTCTCTCCTACGAGCAGTACTTC.

The chain has TRBV5-5 and TRBJ1-3; 9 bases fit TRBD1. Germline CDR1 reads SGHKS; CDR2 reads YYEKEE (reference sequence). The length of the CDR3 is 16 residues. V shed 4 bases and J 2 bases; nucleotides not matched to a gene: 7. The chain's CDR3 is CASSGGTGRPGNTIYF. The CDR3 DNA is TGTGCCAGCAGCGGCGGGACAGGGAGACCTGGAAACACCATATATTTT.

The chain recombines TRBV5-1 with TRBJ1-6; 7 bases are a match to TRBD1. J was trimmed by 11 bases and V by 4 bases; bases with no gene match: 6. The length of the CDR3 is 13 residues. Germline V gene sequence: CDR1 SGHRS, CDR2 YFSETQ. CDR3 in DNA: TGCGCCAGCAGCAAGGGACAGACCACACCCCTCCACTTT. Translated, it gives CASSKGQTTPLHF. The full variable domain, its missing parts supplied by reference TRBV5-1 and TRBJ1-6, is KAGVTQTPRYLIKTRGQQVTLSCSPISGHRSVSWYQQTPGQGLQFLFEYFSETQRNKGNFPGRFSGRQFSNSRSEMNVSTLELGDSALYLCASSKGQTTPLHFGNGTRLTVT.